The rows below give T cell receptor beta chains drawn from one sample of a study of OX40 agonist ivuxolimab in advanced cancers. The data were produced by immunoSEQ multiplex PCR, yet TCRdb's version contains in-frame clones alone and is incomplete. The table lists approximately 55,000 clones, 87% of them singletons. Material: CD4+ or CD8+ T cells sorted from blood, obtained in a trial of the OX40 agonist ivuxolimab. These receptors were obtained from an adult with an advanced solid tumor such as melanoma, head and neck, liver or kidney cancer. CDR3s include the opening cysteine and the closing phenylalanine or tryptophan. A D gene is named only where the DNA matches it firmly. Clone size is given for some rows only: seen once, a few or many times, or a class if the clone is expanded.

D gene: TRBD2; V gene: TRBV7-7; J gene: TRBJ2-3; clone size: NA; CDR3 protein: CASSPGLAGATDTQYF; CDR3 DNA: TGTGCTAGCAGCCCAGGACTAGCGGGAGCTACAGATACGCAGTATTTT
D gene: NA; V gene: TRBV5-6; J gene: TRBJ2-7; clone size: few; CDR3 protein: CASSLLREILRVQYF; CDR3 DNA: TGTGCCAGCAGCTTACTACGGGAAATCCTAAGGGTGCAGTACTTC
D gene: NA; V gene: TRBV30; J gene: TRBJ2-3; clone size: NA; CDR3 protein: CAWSAGAADTQYF; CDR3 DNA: TGTGCCTGGAGTGCGGGGGCGGCAGATACGCAGTATTTT
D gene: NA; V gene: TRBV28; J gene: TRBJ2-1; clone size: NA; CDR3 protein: CASHMGNEQFF; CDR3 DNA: TGTGCCAGCCACATGGGGAATGAGCAGTTCTTC
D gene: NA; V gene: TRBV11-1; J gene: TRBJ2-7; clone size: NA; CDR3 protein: CASSPDLSYEQYF; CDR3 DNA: TGTGCCAGCAGCCCGGACCTGTCCTACGAGCAGTACTTC
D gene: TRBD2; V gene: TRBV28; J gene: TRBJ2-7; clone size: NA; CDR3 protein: CASSSRTGTNGIEQYF; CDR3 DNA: TGTGCCAGCAGCTCCCGTACCGGGACTAACGGGATCGAGCAGTACTTC
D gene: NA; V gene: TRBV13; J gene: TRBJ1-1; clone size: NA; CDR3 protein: CASSLGDSNTEAFF; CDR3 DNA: TGTGCCAGCAGCTTAGGGGACAGTAACACTGAAGCTTTCTTT
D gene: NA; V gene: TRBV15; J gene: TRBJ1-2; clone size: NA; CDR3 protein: CATSRGQALDYTF; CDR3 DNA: TGTGCCACCAGCAGAGGACAGGCCCTGGACTACACCTTC
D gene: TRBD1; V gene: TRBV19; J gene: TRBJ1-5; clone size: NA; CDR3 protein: CASRGDRSSNQPQHF; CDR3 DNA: TGTGCCAGTAGGGGGGACAGGAGTAGCAATCAGCCCCAGCATTTT
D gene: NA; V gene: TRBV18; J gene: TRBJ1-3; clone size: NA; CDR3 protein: CASSPYAGTRGSNTIYF; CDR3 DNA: TGTGCCAGCTCACCATACGCCGGGACGAGGGGTTCAAACACCATATATTTT
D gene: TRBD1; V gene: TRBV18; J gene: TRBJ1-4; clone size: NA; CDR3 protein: CASSPRAQGSEKLFF; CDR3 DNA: TGTGCCAGCTCACCACGAGCACAGGGGAGTGAAAAACTGTTTTTT
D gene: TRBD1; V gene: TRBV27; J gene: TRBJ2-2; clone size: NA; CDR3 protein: CASSLTGQGFLFF; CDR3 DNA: TGTGCCAGCAGTTTAACGGGACAGGGTTTTTTGTTTTTT
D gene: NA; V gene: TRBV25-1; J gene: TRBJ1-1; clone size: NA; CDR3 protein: CASSGYTEAFF; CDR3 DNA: TGTGCCAGCAGTGGGTACACTGAAGCTTTCTTT
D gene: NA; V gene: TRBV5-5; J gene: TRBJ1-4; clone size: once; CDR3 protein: CASSFLGPSNEKLFF; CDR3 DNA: TGTGCCAGCAGCTTCCTCGGTCCATCTAATGAAAAACTGTTTTTT
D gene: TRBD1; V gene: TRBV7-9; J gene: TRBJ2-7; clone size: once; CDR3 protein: CASSLGGQGRYEQYF; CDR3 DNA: TGTGCCAGCAGCTTAGGAGGACAGGGACGCTACGAGCAGTACTTC
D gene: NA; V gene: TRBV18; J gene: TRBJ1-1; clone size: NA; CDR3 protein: CASSPSGGGEMNTEAFF; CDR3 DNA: TGTGCCAGCTCACCAAGCGGGGGTGGGGAAATGAACACTGAAGCTTTCTTT
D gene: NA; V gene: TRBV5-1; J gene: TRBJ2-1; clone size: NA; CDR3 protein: CASSLADSYNEQFF; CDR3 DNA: TGCGCCAGCAGCTTGGCCGACAGCTACAATGAGCAGTTCTTC
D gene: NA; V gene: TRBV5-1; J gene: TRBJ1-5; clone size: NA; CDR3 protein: CASSLSGEFNQPQHF; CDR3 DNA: TGCGCCAGCAGCTTATCTGGCGAGTTCAATCAGCCCCAGCATTTT
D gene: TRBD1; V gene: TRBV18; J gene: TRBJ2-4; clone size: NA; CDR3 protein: CASSPMTGALAKNIQYF; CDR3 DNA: TGTGCCAGCTCACCAATGACAGGGGCGCTAGCCAAAAACATTCAGTACTTC
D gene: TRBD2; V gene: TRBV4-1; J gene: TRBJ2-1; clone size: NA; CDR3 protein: CASSLQGLAISYNEQFF; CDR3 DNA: TGCGCCAGCAGCCTTCAAGGACTAGCTATATCCTACAATGAGCAGTTCTTC
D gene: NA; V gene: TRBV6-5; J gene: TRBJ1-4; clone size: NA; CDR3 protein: CASSLGGGNEKLFF; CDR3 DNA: TGTGCCAGCAGCCTTGGCGGGGGCAATGAAAAACTGTTTTTT
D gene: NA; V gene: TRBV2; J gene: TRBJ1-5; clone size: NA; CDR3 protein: CASSEEGTINQPQHF; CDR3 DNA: TGTGCCAGCAGTGAAGAGGGGACAATCAATCAGCCCCAGCATTTT
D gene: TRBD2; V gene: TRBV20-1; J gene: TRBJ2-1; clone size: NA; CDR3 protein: CGSGPYNEQFF; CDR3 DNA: TGCGGTAGCGGGCCCTACAATGAGCAGTTCTTC
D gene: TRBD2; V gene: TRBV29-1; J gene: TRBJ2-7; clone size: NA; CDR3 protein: CSVPAGEAYEQYF; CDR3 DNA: TGCAGCGTACCAGCGGGAGAAGCCTACGAGCAGTACTTC
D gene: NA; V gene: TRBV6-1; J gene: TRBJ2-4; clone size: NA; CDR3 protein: CASSEEGIAFILAKNIQYF; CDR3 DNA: TGTGCCAGCAGTGAGGAGGGGATAGCGTTCATCCTAGCCAAAAACATTCAGTACTTC
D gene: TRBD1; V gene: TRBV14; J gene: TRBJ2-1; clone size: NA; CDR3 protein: CASSRLQGAVSNEQFF; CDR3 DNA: TGTGCCAGCAGCAGGCTACAGGGGGCCGTGAGCAATGAGCAGTTCTTC
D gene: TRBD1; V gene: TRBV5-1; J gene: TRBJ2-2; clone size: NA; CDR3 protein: CASSFSGGTGELFF; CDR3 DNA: TGCGCCAGCAGCTTCTCAGGGGGCACCGGGGAGCTGTTTTTT
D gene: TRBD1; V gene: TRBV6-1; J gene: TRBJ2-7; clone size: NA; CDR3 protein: CASMDRGESSEQYF; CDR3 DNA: TGTGCCAGCATGGACAGGGGGGAATCAAGCGAGCAGTACTTC
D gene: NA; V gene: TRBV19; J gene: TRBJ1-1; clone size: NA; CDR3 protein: CASSRRENTEAFF; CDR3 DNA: TGTGCCAGTAGCCGCAGGGAGAACACTGAAGCTTTCTTT
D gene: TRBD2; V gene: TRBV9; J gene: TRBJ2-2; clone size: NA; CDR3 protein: CASSASGRISTGELFF; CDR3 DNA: TGTGCCAGCAGCGCTAGCGGGAGAATTTCCACCGGGGAGCTGTTTTTT
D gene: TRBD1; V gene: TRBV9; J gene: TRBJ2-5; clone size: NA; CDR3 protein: CASSLGQPAETQYF; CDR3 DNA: TGTGCCAGCAGCCTGGGACAGCCAGCGGAGACCCAGTACTTC
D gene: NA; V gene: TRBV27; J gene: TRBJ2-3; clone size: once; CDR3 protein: CASSLSCPDTQYF; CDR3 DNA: TGTGCCAGCAGTTTATCGTGTCCAGATACGCAGTATTTT
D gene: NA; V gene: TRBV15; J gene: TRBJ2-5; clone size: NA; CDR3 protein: CATSSQLEFQETQYF; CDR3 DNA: TGTGCCACCAGCAGTCAACTGGAATTCCAAGAGACCCAGTACTTC
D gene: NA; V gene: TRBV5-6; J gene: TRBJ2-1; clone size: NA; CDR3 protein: CASSLAHGSSYNEQFF; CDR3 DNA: TGTGCCAGCAGCTTGGCACACGGAAGCTCCTACAATGAGCAGTTCTTC
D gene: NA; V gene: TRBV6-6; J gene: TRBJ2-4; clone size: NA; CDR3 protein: CASTPGRAKNIQYF; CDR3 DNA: TGTGCCAGCACTCCGGGGAGAGCCAAAAACATTCAGTACTTC
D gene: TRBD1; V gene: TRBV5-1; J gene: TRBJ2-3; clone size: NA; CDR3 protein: CASRQGRTDTQYF; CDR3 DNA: TGCGCCAGTCGACAGGGTCGCACAGATACGCAGTATTTT
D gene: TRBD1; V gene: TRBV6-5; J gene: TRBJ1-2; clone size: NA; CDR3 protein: CATLDRGNGYTF; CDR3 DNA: TGTGCCACCCTGGACAGGGGCAATGGCTACACCTTC
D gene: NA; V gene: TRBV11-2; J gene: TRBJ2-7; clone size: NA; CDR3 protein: CASSLGLARAEQYF; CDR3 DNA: TGTGCCAGCAGCTTAGGGTTAGCGAGGGCCGAGCAGTACTTC
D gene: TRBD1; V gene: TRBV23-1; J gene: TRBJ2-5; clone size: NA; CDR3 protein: CASSQLGTAQETQYF; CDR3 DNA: TGCGCCAGCAGTCAATTGGGGACAGCCCAAGAGACCCAGTACTTC
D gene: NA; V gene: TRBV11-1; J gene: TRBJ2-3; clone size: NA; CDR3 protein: CASSRLADMADTQYF; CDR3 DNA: TGTGCCAGCAGCCGGTTGGCGGACATGGCAGATACGCAGTATTTT
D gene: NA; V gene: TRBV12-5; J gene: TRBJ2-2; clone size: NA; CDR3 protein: CASGLVSGRVDTGELFF; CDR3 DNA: TGTGCTAGTGGTTTGGTATCGGGACGGGTCGACACCGGGGAGCTGTTTTTT
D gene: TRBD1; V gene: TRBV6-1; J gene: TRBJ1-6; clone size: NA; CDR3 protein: CASREIDRGSYNSPLHF; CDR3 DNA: TGTGCCAGCAGGGAAATCGACAGGGGATCCTATAATTCACCCCTCCACTTT
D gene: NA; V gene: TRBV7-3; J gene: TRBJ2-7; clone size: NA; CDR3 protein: CASSPPGRAYEQYF; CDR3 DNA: TGCGCCAGCAGCCCACCGGGACGCGCCTACGAGCAGTACTTC
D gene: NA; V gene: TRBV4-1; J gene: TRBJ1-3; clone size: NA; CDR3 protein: CASSQVSGNTIYF; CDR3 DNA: TGCGCCAGCAGCCAGGTCTCTGGAAACACCATATATTTT
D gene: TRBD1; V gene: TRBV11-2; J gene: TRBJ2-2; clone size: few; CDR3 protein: CASSSGTGLDTGELFF; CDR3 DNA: TGTGCCAGCAGCTCCGGGACAGGGTTGGACACCGGGGAGCTGTTTTTT
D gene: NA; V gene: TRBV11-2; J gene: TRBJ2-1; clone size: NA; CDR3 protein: CASRGTIDEQFF; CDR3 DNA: TGTGCCAGCAGGGGGACGATAGATGAGCAGTTCTTC
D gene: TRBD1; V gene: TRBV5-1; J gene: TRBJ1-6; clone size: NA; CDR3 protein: CASSLDGTGVYNSPLHF; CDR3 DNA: TGCGCCAGCAGCTTGGATGGGACAGGAGTTTATAATTCACCCCTCCACTTT
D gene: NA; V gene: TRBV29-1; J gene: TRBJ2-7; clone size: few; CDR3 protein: CSVESLAGASYEQYF; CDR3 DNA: TGCAGCGTGGAATCCCTTGCGGGGGCTAGCTACGAGCAGTACTTC
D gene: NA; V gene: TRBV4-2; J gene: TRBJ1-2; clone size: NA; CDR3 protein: CASSQEHRGGNYGYTF; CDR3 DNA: TGTGCCAGCAGCCAAGAGCACCGCGGGGGAAACTATGGCTACACCTTC
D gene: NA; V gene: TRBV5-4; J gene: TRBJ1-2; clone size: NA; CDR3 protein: CASSLGLNYGYTF; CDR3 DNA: TGTGCCAGCAGCTTGGGGCTTAACTATGGCTACACCTTC
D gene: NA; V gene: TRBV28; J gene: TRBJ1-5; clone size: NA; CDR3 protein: CASRTGFNQPQHF; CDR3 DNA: TGTGCCAGCAGAACAGGCTTCAATCAGCCCCAGCATTTT
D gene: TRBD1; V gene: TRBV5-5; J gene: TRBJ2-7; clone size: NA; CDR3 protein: CASSLDGTAYEQYF; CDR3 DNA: TGTGCCAGCAGCTTGGACGGGACAGCCTACGAGCAGTACTTC
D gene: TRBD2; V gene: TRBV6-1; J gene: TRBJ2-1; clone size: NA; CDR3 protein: CASIRWAGVGNEQFF; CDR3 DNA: TGTGCCAGCATCCGGTGGGCGGGAGTGGGCAATGAGCAGTTCTTC
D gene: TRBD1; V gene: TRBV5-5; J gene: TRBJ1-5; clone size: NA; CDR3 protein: CASAGQGAINQPQHF; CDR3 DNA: TGTGCCAGCGCCGGACAGGGGGCTATCAATCAGCCCCAGCATTTT
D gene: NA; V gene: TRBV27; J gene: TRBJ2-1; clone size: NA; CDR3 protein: CASSSTRSSYNEQFF; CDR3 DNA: TGTGCCAGCAGTTCAACACGGAGCTCCTACAATGAGCAGTTCTTC
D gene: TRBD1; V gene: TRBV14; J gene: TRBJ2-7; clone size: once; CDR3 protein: CASSQNPGQGPYEQYF; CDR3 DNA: TGTGCCAGCAGCCAAAATCCGGGACAGGGGCCCTACGAGCAGTACTTC
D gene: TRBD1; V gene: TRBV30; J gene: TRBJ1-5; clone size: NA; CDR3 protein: CAWSPLTGDGNQPQHF; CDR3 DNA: TGTGCCTGGAGTCCCTTAACAGGGGACGGGAATCAGCCCCAGCATTTT
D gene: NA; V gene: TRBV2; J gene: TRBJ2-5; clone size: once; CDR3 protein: CATTALGKTQYF; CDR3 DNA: TGTGCCACCACGGCCTTGGGGAAGACCCAGTACTTC